The 8 T cell receptor beta chains listed next were all sequenced from one sample in a study of identical twins. Each CDR3 protein gets one entry after TCRdb re-called the 5' RACE reads with MiXCR. The sample includes a few hundred thousand distinct CDR3 sequences, approximately 10% seen only once; the top ten take 8% to 10%. The source material was naive T cells sorted from blood. These receptor sequences come from a woman between 45 and 60 years old in good health.

The chain uses TRBV5-6 and TRBJ2-3; D possibly uses TRBD1 or TRBD2 (6 bases each). CDR3 length: 15 amino acids. Between the trimmed V and J ends, which lost 3 bases and 5 bases, there was a span of 16 bases. The germline gives CDR1 SGHDT, CDR2 YYEEEE. The CDR3 loop is CASSSRGQVRDTQYF. CDR3 DNA sequence: TGTGCCAGCAGCTCCCGGGGGCAAGTCCGAGATACGCAGTATTTT. Supplemented by reference TRBV5-6 and TRBJ2-3, the full variable domain reads DAGVTQSPTHLIKTRGQQVTLRCSPKSGHDTVSWYQQALGQGPQFIFQYYEEEERQRGNFPDRFSGHQFPNYSSELNVNALLLGDSALYLCASSSRGQVRDTQYFGPGTRLTVL.

In this sample, this clonotype turned up many times. The chain recombines TRBV29-1 with TRBJ2-7, with TRBD2 identical over 7 bases. The length of the CDR3 is 14 residues. CDR1 is SQVTM and CDR2 is ANQGSEA in the germline V gene. V was pared by 6 bases and J by 4 bases, with 12 bases of the junction left unmatched. DNA for the CDR3: TGCAGCGTCAGAGGCGGGAGTGAGTTTTACGAGCAGTACTTC. Translated, it gives CSVRGGSEFYEQYF.

J is TRBJ1-2 and V is TRBV15; D is perhaps TRBD1 (5 bases). Germline V gene sequence: CDR1 LNHNV, CDR2 YYDKDF (reference sequence). The ends were cut back, 6 bases at V and 6 bases at J, with 17 bases in the middle. This CDR3 has 14 amino acids. The CDR3 bases are TGTGCCACCAGGAACCCGGGGCTAAGGAATGGCTACACCTTC. This sequence encodes CATRNPGLRNGYTF.

This clonotype was counted at least ten times. The V call is TRBV5-1, the J call TRBJ2-2, with D possibly being TRBD2 (6 bases). Germline loops: CDR1 SGHRS, CDR2 YFSETQ. CDR3 length: 15 residues. V was shortened by 4 bases and J by 2 bases, with 12 bases between the two germline ends. In DNA, the CDR3 is TGCGCCAGCAGCAAGGGGACTTTTAACACCGGGGAGCTGTTTTTT. Translated, it gives CASSKGTFNTGELFF.

The table lists this clonotype with a few counts. The J gene is TRBJ2-7, the V gene TRBV29-1; 8 bases align to TRBD2. CDR1 is SQVTM and CDR2 is ANQGSEA in the germline V gene. The CDR3 extends over 14 amino acids. V was pared by 4 bases and J by 1 base, with 6 bases of the junction left unmatched. In nucleotides, the CDR3 is TGCAGCGTTGCTCCGGGACTAGGGTCCTACGAGCAGTACTTC. This gives the protein CSVAPGLGSYEQYF.

This clonotype was seen a handful of times. The rearrangement links TRBV27 to TRBJ2-1; D tentatively fits TRBD1 or TRBD2 (5 bases each). With 7 bases removed from V and 9 bases from J, the gap between germline ends came to 22 bases. The CDR3 runs to 15 residues. Germline values: CDR1 MNHEY, CDR2 SMNVEV (reference sequence). The CDR3 coding sequence is TGTGCCAGCACCGTTTTGGGAGTGGCTGGGGGTGAGCAGTTCTTC. Translating gives CASTVLGVAGGEQFF.

The chain recombines TRBV6-1 with TRBJ1-5; no reliable D call. The CDR3 is made up of 15 amino acids. V was pared by 5 bases and J by 1 base, with 12 bases between. The germline V gene has CDR1 MNHNS and CDR2 SASEGT. DNA of the CDR3: TGTGCCAGCAGTATGAATGATATAAGCAATCAGCCCCAGCATTTT. Translating gives CASSMNDISNQPQHF.

The chain couples TRBV6-1 to TRBJ2-5; a possible D gene is TRBD2 (5 bases). This CDR3 has 11 residues. Germline V gene data show CDR1 as MNHNS and CDR2 as SASEGT. Trimming left V 7 bases short and J 13 bases short, with 16 bases between. The CDR3 here is CASNHGLGGYF. CDR3 bases: TGTGCCAGCAACCATGGACTTGGAGGGTACTTC.